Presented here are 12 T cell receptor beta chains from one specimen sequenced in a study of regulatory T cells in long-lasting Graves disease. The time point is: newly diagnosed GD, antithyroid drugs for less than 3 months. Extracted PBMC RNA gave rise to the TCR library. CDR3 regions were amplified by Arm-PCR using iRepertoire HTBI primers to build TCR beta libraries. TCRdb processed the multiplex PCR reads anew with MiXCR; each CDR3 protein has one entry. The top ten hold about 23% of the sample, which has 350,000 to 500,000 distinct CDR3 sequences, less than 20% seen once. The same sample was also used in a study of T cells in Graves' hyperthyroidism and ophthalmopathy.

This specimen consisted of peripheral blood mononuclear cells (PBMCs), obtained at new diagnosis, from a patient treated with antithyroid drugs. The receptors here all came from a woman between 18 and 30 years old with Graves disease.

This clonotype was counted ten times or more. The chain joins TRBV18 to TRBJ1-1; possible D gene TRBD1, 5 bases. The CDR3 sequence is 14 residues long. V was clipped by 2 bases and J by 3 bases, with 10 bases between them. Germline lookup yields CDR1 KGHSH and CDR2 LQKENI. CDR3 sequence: CASSPKRGDTEAFF. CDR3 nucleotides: TGTGCCAGCTCACCAAAGCGGGGGGACACTGAAGCTTTCTTT. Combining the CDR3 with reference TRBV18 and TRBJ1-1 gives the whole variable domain NAGVMQNPRHLVRRRGQEARLRCSPMKGHSHVYWYRQLPEEGLKFMVYLQKENIIDESGMPKERFSAEFPKEGPSILRIQQVVRGDSAAYFCASSPKRGDTEAFFGQGTRLTVV.

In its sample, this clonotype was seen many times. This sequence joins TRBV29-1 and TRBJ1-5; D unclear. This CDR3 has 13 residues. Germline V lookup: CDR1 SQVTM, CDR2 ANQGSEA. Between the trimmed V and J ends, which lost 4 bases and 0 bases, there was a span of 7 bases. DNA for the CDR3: TGCAGCGTTGGGATTGATAGCAATCAGCCCCAGCATTTT. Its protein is CSVGIDSNQPQHF.

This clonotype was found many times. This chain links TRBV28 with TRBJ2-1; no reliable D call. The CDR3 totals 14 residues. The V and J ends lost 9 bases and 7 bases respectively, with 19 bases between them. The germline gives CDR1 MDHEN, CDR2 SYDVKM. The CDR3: CASPSPLGRNEQFF. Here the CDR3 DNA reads TGTGCCAGTCCCTCACCCCTGGGTCGTAATGAGCAGTTCTTC.

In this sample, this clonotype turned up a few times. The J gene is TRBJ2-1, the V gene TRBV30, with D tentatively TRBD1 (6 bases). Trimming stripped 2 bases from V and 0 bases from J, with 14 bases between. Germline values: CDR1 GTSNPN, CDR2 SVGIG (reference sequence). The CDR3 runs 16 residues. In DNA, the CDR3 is TGTGCCTGGAGTACCCCCCGAGGGGGCTCCTACAATGAGCAGTTCTTC. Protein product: CAWSTPRGGSYNEQFF.

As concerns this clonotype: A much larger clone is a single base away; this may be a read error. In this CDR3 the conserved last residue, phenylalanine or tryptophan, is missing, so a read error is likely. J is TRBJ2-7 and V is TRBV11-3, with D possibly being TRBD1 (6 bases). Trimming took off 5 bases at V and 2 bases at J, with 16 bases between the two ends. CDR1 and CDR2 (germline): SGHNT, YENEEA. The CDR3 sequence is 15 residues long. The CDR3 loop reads CASSGSGQPPYEQYL. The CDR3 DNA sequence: TGTGCCAGCAGCGGCAGCGGACAGCCCCCCTACGAGCAGTACCTC.

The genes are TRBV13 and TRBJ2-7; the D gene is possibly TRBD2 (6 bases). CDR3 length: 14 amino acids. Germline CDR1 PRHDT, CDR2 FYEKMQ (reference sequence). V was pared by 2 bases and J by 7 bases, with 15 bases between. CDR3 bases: TGTGCCAGCAGCTTATTTACGGGAGATTATGAGCAGTACTTC. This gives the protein CASSLFTGDYEQYF.

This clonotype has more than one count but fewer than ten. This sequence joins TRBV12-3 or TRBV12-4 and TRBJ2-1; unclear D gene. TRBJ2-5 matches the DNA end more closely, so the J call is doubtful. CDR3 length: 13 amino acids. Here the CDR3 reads CASSFRPQETQYF. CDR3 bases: TGTGCCAGCAGTTTTCGGCCCCAAGAGACCCAGTACTTC.

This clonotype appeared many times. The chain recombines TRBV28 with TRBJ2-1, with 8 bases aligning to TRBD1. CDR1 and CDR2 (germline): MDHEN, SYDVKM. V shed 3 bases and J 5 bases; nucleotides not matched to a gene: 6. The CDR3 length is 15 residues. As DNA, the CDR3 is TGTGCCAGCAGTTTTACAGGACAGGGAGACAATGAGCAGTTCTTC. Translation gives CASSFTGQGDNEQFF.

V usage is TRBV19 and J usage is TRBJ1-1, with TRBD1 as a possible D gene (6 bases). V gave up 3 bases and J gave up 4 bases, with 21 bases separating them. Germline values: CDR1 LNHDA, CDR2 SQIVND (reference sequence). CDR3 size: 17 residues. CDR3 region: CASSILGRVGGGTEAFF. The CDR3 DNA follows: TGTGCCAGTAGTATTTTGGGCAGGGTAGGGGGGGGCACTGAAGCTTTCTTT.

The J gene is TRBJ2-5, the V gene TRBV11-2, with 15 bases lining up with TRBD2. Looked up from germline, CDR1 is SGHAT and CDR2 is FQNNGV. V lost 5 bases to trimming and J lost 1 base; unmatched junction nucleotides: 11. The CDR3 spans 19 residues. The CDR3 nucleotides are TGTGCCAGCAGCAAATCCGGGACTAGCGGGAGGCCCCCCCAAGAGACCCAGTACTTC. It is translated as CASSKSGTSGRPPQETQYF.

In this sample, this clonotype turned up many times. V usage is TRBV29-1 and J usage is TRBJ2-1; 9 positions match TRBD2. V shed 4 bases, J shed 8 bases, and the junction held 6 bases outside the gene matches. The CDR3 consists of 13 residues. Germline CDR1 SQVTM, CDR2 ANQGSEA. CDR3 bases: TGCAGCGTTGCATATCTAGCGGGATATGAGCAGTTCTTC. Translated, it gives CSVAYLAGYEQFF.

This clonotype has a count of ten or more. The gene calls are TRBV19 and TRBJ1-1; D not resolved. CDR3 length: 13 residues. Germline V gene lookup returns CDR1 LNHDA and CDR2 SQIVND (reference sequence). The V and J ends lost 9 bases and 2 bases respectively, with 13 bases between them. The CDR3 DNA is TGTGCCAGCAGCACACTCCTTAACACTGAAGCTTTCTTT. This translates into CASSTLLNTEAFF.